These 27 T cell receptor beta chains came from one sample sequenced in a study of cytomegalovirus exposure and HLA in healthy donors. Method: immunoSEQ multiplex PCR; TCRdb's copy keeps in-frame clones and lacks some. Counted here are 70,000 to 95,000 clones, 90% to 95% occurring once; the ten biggest clones make up 3% to 4.5%. The source material was PBMCs. All receptors come from a woman under 40 in good health and CMV-seronegative.

The chain carries TRBV7-3 and TRBJ2-1; D might be TRBD2 (6 bases). The CDR3 is 13 amino acids. V lost 4 bases to trimming and J lost 4 bases, with 8 bases between them. The germline gives CDR1 SGHTA, CDR2 FQGTGA. The CDR3 loop reads CASSWDSYNEQFF. As DNA, the CDR3 is TGTGCCAGCAGCTGGGACTCTTACAATGAGCAGTTCTTC.

The rearrangement joins TRBV30 to TRBJ2-7, with D unresolved. V was clipped by 3 bases and J by 0 bases, with 9 bases between them. Germline lookup yields CDR1 GTSNPN and CDR2 SVGIG (reference sequence). The CDR3 has 13 residues. CDR3 in amino acids: CAWRPESSYEQYF. CDR3 sequence (DNA): TGTGCCTGGAGGCCAGAAAGCTCCTACGAGCAGTACTTC.

The genes are TRBV5-1 and TRBJ2-1; no clear D. Germline V lookup: CDR1 SGHRS, CDR2 YFSETQ. V was clipped by 3 bases and J by 9 bases, with 10 bases between them. The CDR3 runs 12 residues. CDR3 region: CASSSQPSEQFF. In DNA, the CDR3 is TGCGCCAGCAGCTCCCAACCTAGTGAGCAGTTCTTC.

The rearrangement joins TRBV19 to TRBJ2-7; 9 nucleotides agree with TRBD2. Germline trimming cut 6 bases from V and 2 bases from J; bases unmatched to any gene: 8. This CDR3 comprises 15 residues. Germline V CDR1 and CDR2: LNHDA, SQIVND (reference sequence). CDR3 sequence (DNA): TGTGCCAGTAGGGTTGATGCTAGCGGGACCTACGAGCAGTACTTC. Its translation is CASRVDASGTYEQYF.

This chain joins TRBV21-1 and TRBJ1-4. TRBV21-1 is termed a pseudogene. This CDR3 is 15 amino acids long. CDR3 in DNA: TGTGCCAGCAGCATAGGACTTGCAACTAATGAAAAACTGTTTTTT. It yields the protein CASSIGLATNEKLFF.

The J gene is TRBJ2-7, the V gene TRBV7-2; TRBD1 is a possible D gene (5 bases). Trimming stripped 1 base from V and 3 bases from J, with 13 bases between. Germline V gene data show CDR1 as SGHTA and CDR2 as FQGNSA. This CDR3 is 15 amino acids long. In DNA, the CDR3 is TGTGCCAGCAGCTTAGAGGGGCAGGTCCGCTACGAGCAGTACTTC. The encoded protein is CASSLEGQVRYEQYF. The whole variable domain, remainder taken from reference TRBV7-2 and TRBJ2-7, is GAGVSQSPSNKVTEKGKDVELRCDPISGHTALYWYRQSLGQGLEFLIYFQGNSAPDKSGLPSDRFSAERTGGSVSTLTIQRTQQEDSAVYLCASSLEGQVRYEQYFGPGTRLTVT.

The rearrangement uses TRBV11-2 and TRBJ1-3, with TRBD1 identical over 8 bases. The length of the CDR3 is 16 residues. V lost 5 bases and J lost 3; bases outside the gene matches: 9. Germline V CDR1 and CDR2: SGHAT, FQNNGV. This CDR3 is CASSASGGSVGNTIYF. The CDR3 DNA follows: TGTGCCAGCAGCGCTTCAGGGGGCAGCGTTGGAAACACCATATATTTT.

This sequence joins TRBV27 and TRBJ2-6, with D possibly TRBD2 on 6 matching bases. CDR1 is MNHEY and CDR2 is SMNVEV in the germline V gene (reference sequence). The CDR3 is 17 amino acids. V lost 3 bases to trimming and J lost 0 bases, with 12 bases between them. The CDR3 is CASSFLGTRSGANVLTF. Written as DNA, the CDR3 is TGTGCCAGCAGTTTTTTGGGGACTCGCTCTGGGGCCAACGTCCTGACTTTC. The full variable domain, with the rest looked up from reference TRBV27 and TRBJ2-6, is EAQVTQNPRYLITVTGKKLTVTCSQNMNHEYMSWYRQDPGLGLRQIYYSMNVEVTDKGDVPEGYKVSRKEKRNFPLILESPSPNQTSLYFCASSFLGTRSGANVLTFGAGSRLTVL.

This chain links TRBV7-8 with TRBJ2-7, with D possibly being TRBD1 (6 bases). This CDR3 spans 17 amino acids. Per germline, CDR1 SGHVS and CDR2 FQNEAQ. The V end lost 2 bases, the J end lost 1 base, and 18 bases lay between the germline ends. CDR3 protein: CASSLRAGRTASYEQYF. In DNA form, the CDR3 reads TGTGCCAGCAGCTTAAGGGCTGGTCGGACAGCGTCCTACGAGCAGTACTTC.

This chain links TRBV11-2 with TRBJ1-1, with D unresolved. Germline CDR1 is SGHAT and CDR2 is FQNNGV. The V end was cut by 8 bases, the J end by 2 bases, with 21 bases between. The CDR3 length is 16 residues. CDR3 nucleotides: TGTGCCAGCCACGGAACACACGGGATAAAAAACACTGAAGCTTTCTTT. Translating gives CASHGTHGIKNTEAFF. Full variable domain (rest looked up from reference TRBV11-2 and TRBJ1-1): EAGVAQSPRYKIIEKRQSVAFWCNPISGHATLYWYQQILGQGPKLLIQFQNNGVVDDSQLPKDRFSAERLKGVDSTLKIQPAKLEDSAVYLCASHGTHGIKNTEAFFGQGTRLTVV.

The CDR3 DNA reads TGTGCCAGCAGTTTATTAGCCGGGGAGCTGTTTTTT. Translating gives CASSLLAGELFF. The chain carries TRBV27 and TRBJ2-2; the D is unclear. Trimming removed 1 base at V and 6 bases at J, with 3 bases between. This CDR3 comprises 12 residues. Germline assignment: CDR1 MNHEY and CDR2 SMNVEV (reference sequence).

This clone was seen only once. This sequence joins TRBV9 and TRBJ1-5, with D possibly matching TRBD1 (5 bases). Germline CDR1 is SGDLS and CDR2 is YYNGEE. V lost 7 bases to trimming and J lost 6 bases, with 20 bases between them. The CDR3 has 15 residues. CDR3 amino acids: CASGGRRAGTQPQHF. CDR3 nucleotides: TGTGCCAGCGGGGGGAGGCGGGCAGGAACTCAGCCCCAGCATTTT.

The J gene is TRBJ2-3, the V gene TRBV5-1, with 9 bases lining up with TRBD2. This CDR3 spans 17 amino acids. Germline CDR1 reads SGHRS; CDR2 reads YFSETQ. The J segment lost 6 bases and the V segment lost 2 bases, leaving 13 bases of the junction unmatched. The CDR3 bases are TGCGCCAGCAGCTTTGCAGCGGCGGGGGGGAGCCCGGATACGCAGTATTTT. Protein: CASSFAAAGGSPDTQYF.

This clone has only one observation. The gene calls are TRBV30 and TRBJ2-7, with a tentative D call TRBD1 (6 bases). The germline V and J ends were trimmed by 4 bases and 5 bases, with 15 bases remaining between them. Germline assignment: CDR1 GTSNPN and CDR2 SVGIG (reference sequence). The CDR3 is 13 residues long. CDR3 nucleotide sequence: TGTGCCTGGAAGGTGGTCAGGGGACACGAGCAGTACTTC. Translating it yields CAWKVVRGHEQYF.

The chain recombines TRBV18 with TRBJ1-1; TRBD1 aligns across 7 bases. CDR1 KGHSH and CDR2 LQKENI come from the germline V gene. The CDR3 loop spans 16 amino acids. V gave up 2 bases and J gave up 5 bases; unmatched junction bases: 11. Here the CDR3 DNA reads TGTGCCAGCTCACCAAGTGAAGACAGGGTGGAAACTGAAGCTTTCTTT. Its translation: CASSPSEDRVETEAFF.

The chain joins TRBV18 to TRBJ2-1; 14 bases are shared with TRBD2. Germline CDR1 is KGHSH and CDR2 is LQKENI. The CDR3 spans 15 residues. Germline trimming cut 6 bases from V and 8 bases from J; bases unmatched to any gene: 6. The CDR3 is CASSPGLAGGDEQFF. DNA for the CDR3: TGTGCCAGCTCCCCCGGACTAGCGGGGGGTGATGAGCAGTTCTTC.

The genes are TRBV27 and TRBJ2-6; weak D call: TRBD1 (7 bases). The CDR3 totals 16 residues. In germline, CDR1 is MNHEY, CDR2 SMNVEV (reference sequence). V gave up 6 bases and J gave up 0 bases, with 12 bases separating them. As DNA, the CDR3 is TGTGCCAGCAGACGCGGGACAGCCTCTGGGGCCAACGTCCTGACTTTC. Translation: CASRRGTASGANVLTF.

The chain uses TRBV19 and TRBJ2-2; 10 bases map to TRBD2. CDR3 size: 15 residues. Germline CDR1 reads LNHDA; CDR2 reads SQIVND (reference sequence). Germline trimming cut 8 bases from V and 4 bases from J; bases unmatched to any gene: 7. CDR3 amino acids: CASHPLAGSTGELFF. For the CDR3, the DNA is TGTGCCAGTCACCCACTAGCGGGGAGCACCGGGGAGCTGTTTTTT.

The rearrangement uses TRBV19 and TRBJ2-2; weak D call: TRBD1 (5 bases). This CDR3 region has 16 residues. V was cut by 4 bases and J by 4 bases, with 16 bases left in between. The germline V gene has CDR1 LNHDA and CDR2 SQIVND (reference sequence). The CDR3 here is CASSTPQGLATGELFF. For the CDR3, the DNA is TGTGCCAGTAGTACGCCCCAGGGTTTGGCCACCGGGGAGCTGTTTTTT.

The V gene is TRBV14, the J gene TRBJ1-6; possible D gene TRBD1, 6 bases. Between the trimmed V and J ends, which lost 6 bases and 7 bases, there was a span of 13 bases. Germline assignment: CDR1 SGHDN and CDR2 FVKESK. The CDR3 has 14 residues. The CDR3 nucleotides are TGTGCCAGCAGTGGGGGCAGGGAGAATTCACCCCTCCACTTT. Translating it yields CASSGGRENSPLHF.

The gene calls are TRBV19 and TRBJ2-1, with TRBD2 as a possible D gene (6 bases). Trimming stripped 9 bases from V and 6 bases from J, with 9 bases between. This CDR3 is built from 11 residues. The germline CDR1 and CDR2 sequences are LNHDA and SQIVND (reference sequence). The CDR3 nucleotides are TGTGCCAGCGGCGGGACCAATGAGCAGTTCTTC. This codes for CASGGTNEQFF.

This clone was seen a single time. This rearrangement joins TRBV7-2 to TRBJ1-5; 8 nucleotides line up with TRBD1. Trimming removed 5 bases from V and 1 base from J; junction bases left unmatched: 4. The CDR3 sequence is 15 residues long. In germline, CDR1 is SGHTA, CDR2 FQGNSA. CDR3 DNA: TGTGCCAGCAGCCCGGGACAGGCGAGCAATCAGCCCCAGCATTTT. Protein: CASSPGQASNQPQHF.

The chain uses TRBV7-9 and TRBJ2-3, with TRBD2 matching 12 bases. Looked up from germline, CDR1 is SEHNR and CDR2 is FQNEAQ (reference sequence). V lost 2 bases to trimming and J lost 1 base; unmatched junction nucleotides: 1. CDR3 size: 16 residues. CDR3 amino acids: CASSLPSGGGTDTQYF. CDR3 DNA sequence: TGTGCCAGCAGCTTACCTAGCGGGGGGGGCACAGATACGCAGTATTTT.

This chain uses TRBV6-1 with TRBJ1-1, with a tentative D call TRBD1 (6 bases). This CDR3 contains 13 residues. V gave up 7 bases and J gave up 1 base, with 10 bases separating them. Per the germline V gene, CDR1 is MNHNS and CDR2 is SASEGT. The CDR3 DNA reads as TGTGCCAGCACCAAAGGGGGGAACACTGAAGCTTTCTTT. Protein: CASTKGGNTEAFF.

V gene TRBV7-9 combines with J gene TRBJ2-7, with D maybe TRBD2 (5 bases). The V gene's germline CDR1 is SEHNR and CDR2 FQNEAQ (reference sequence). Trimming stripped 3 bases from V and 7 bases from J, with 13 bases between. CDR3 length: 13 residues. The CDR3 DNA reads as TGTGCCAGCAGCTTCGGTGGAGGTAGGGAGCAGTACTTC. It codes for CASSFGGGREQYF.

The V call is TRBV29-1, the J call TRBJ2-7, with a weak D call TRBD2 (6 bases). The CDR3 runs to 13 residues. CDR1 is SQVTM and CDR2 is ANQGSEA in the germline V gene. The V and J ends lost 2 bases and 4 bases respectively, with 12 bases between them. The CDR3 reads CSVEREVGYEQYF. The CDR3 DNA reads TGCAGCGTTGAAAGGGAGGTGGGATACGAGCAGTACTTC.

The CDR3 is CASSLELDYGYTF. In DNA, the CDR3 is TGTGCCAGCAGCTTGGAACTTGACTATGGCTACACCTTC. This chain connects TRBV5-4 to TRBJ1-2; D is ambiguous. CDR3 length: 13 amino acids. Between the trimmed V and J ends, which lost 0 bases and 3 bases, there was a span of 6 bases. From germline, CDR1 is SGHNT and CDR2 YYREEE (reference sequence).